Listed below are T cell receptor beta chains from one sample, sequenced in a study of cytomegalovirus exposure and HLA in healthy donors. Assay used: immunoSEQ multiplex PCR; TCRdb lists only in-frame clones, some missing. The sample includes fewer than 120,000 clones, under 85% of them seen just once. The sequencing sample was made of PBMCs. The receptors were sampled from a man aged 30 to 45 in good health and CMV-seropositive. Each CDR3 is given with its conserved first and last residue. The order of the fields is J gene, V gene, CDR3 protein.

TRBJ1-2,TRBV19,CASTGTGSYGYTF
TRBJ2-5,TRBV7-3,CASSPNGDRETQYF
TRBJ1-1,TRBV25-1,CASSEFGRVATEAFF
TRBJ2-3,TRBV7-3,CASSLSGTGVDTQYF
TRBJ2-5,TRBV18,CASSPRTEETQYF
TRBJ1-1,TRBV1,CTSSQDWRRGYTEAFF
TRBJ2-3,TRBV7-8,CASSVAVGTSTDTQYF
TRBJ2-1,TRBV15,CATSIRTETYNEQFF
TRBJ1-1,TRBV28,CASSLPGTGGKAFF
TRBJ1-6,TRBV11-3,CASSAPGTANSPLHF
TRBJ1-1,TRBV12-5,CASGLGTVGAEAFF
TRBJ2-1,TRBV23-1,CASRSLRSSRSKGPQFF
TRBJ2-7,TRBV5-1,CASSLGLAGGKEQYF
TRBJ1-6,TRBV7-9,CASSLAGRDSGYNSPLHF
TRBJ2-7,TRBV7-2,CASSPASGGKFEQYF